This T cell receptor beta chain appears in the sequencing data of a study of shared clonotypes between healthy human individuals. At the level of the study: Per-donor plates numbered three CD4 naive, three CD4 memory, two CD8 naive and one CD8 memory.

Findings and caveats of the study: As a rule, naive subsets had a larger estimated richness than memory subsets. The donor pool, a small one, limited the genetic and exposure-history diversity represented.

CDR1 is SGHAT and CDR2 is FQNNGV in the germline V gene. V was clipped by 3 bases and J by 5 bases; unmatched bases: 8. The CDR3 spans 17 residues. Sorted-subset replicate PCRs used about 190 ng of genomic DNA. This amount corresponded to approximately 30,000 T cell genomes. Repertoires were generated with immunoSEQ multiplex PCR, while TCRdb's copy carries only in-frame clones and drops some. Of 850,000 to 1,200,000 clones listed, about 76% are singletons. Concerning this clone: Its antigen is as yet unknown.

The chain links TRBV11-2 to TRBJ2-5; TRBD2 matches 14 bases. This clonotype was obtained from a young man in good health. Material for sequencing was memory CD4+ T cells sorted from blood. As to subset: CD45RA-negative fraction. The CDR3 sequence: CASSFGTSGGTSETQYF. CDR3 sequence (DNA): TGTGCCAGCAGCTTCGGGACTAGCGGGGGTACCTCTGAGACCCAGTACTTC.